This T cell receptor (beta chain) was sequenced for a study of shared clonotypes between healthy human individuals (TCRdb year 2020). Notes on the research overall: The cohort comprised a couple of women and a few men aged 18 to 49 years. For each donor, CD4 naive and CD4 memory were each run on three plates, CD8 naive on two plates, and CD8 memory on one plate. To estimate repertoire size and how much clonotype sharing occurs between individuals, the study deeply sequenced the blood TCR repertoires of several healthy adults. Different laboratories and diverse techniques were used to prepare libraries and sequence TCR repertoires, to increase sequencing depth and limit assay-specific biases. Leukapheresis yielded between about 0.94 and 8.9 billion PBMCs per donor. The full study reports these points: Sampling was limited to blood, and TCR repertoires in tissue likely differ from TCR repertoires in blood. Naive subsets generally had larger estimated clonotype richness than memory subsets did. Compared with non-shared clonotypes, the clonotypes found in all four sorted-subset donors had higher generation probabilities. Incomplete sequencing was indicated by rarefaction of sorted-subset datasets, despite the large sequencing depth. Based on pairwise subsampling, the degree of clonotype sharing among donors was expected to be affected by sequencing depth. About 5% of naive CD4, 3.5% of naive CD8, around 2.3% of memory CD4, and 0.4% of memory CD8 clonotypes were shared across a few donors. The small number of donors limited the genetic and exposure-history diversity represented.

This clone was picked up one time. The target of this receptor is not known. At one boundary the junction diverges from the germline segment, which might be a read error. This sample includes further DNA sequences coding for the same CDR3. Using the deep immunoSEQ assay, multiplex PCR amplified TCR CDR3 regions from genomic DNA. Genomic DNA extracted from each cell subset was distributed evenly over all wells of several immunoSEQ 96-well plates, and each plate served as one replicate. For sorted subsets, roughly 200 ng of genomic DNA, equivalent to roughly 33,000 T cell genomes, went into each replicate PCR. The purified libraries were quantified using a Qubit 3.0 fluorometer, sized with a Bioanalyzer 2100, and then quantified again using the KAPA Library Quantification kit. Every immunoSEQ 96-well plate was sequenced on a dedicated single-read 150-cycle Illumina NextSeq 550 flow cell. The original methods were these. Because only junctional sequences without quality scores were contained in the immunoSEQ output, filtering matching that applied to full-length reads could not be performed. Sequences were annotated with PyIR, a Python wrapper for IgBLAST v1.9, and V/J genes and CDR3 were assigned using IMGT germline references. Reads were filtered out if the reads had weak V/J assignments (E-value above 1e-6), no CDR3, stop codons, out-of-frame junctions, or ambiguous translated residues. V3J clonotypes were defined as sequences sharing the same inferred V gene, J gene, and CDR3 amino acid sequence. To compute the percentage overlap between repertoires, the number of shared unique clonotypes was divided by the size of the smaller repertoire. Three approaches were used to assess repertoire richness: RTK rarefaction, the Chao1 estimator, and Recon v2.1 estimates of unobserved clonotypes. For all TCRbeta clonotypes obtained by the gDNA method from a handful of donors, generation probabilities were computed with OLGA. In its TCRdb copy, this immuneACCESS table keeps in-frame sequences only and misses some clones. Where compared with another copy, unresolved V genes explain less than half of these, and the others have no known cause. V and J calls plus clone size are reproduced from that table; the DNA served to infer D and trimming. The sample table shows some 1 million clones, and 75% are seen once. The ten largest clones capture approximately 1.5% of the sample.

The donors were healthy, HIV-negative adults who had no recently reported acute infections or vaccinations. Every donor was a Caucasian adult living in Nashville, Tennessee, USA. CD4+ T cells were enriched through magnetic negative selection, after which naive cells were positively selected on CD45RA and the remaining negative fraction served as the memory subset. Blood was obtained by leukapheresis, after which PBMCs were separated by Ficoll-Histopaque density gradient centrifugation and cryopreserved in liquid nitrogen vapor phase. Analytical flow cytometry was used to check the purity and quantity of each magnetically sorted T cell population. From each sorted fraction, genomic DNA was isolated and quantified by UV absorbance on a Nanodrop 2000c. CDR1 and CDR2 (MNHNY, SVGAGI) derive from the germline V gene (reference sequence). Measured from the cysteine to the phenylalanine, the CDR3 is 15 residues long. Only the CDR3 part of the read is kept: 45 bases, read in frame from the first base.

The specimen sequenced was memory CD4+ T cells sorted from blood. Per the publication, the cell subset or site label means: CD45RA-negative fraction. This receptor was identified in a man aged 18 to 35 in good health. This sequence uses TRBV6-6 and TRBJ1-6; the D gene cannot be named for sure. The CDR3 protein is CASTLDGFYNSPLHF. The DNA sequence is TGTGCCAGCACCCTCGACGGGTTCTATAATTCACCCCTCCACTTC.